This T cell receptor (beta chain) originates from a study of shared clonotypes between healthy human individuals. Study-level points and caveats: Non-shared clonotypes had lower generation probabilities than clonotypes shared by all four sorted-subset donors. Clonotype sharing across donors was expected to vary with sequencing depth. Naive CD4 clonotype sharing across a few donors was 4.5% to 6%. Sampling covered nothing but blood. Tissue TCR repertoires likely differ from those found in blood.

CD8 cells regarded as naive lacked CD45RO, were positively chosen for CCR7, and omitted terminally differentiated effector memory CD45RA+ cells. The assay was immunoSEQ multiplex PCR, and TCRdb's table has in-frame clones only and misses some. The sample consists of some 2,100,000 clones, just over 90% of them appearing once. Trimming shortened V by 1 base and J by 9 bases, and 21 bases separated the two germline ends. CDR1 and CDR2 from the germline V gene are MNHNS and SASEGT. The CDR3 has 17 amino acids. To note about this clone: Its antigen is still unknown.

Sequencing was performed on naive CD8+ T cells from PBMCs. The receptor was isolated from a man aged 18 to 30 in good health. Some clones in this sample may be carry-over from other donors' samples. The V gene is TRBV6-1, the J gene TRBJ2-2; D is unresolved. CDR3 in amino acids: CASSEEFPSDFSWELFF. CDR3 DNA: TGTGCCAGCAGTGAAGAATTTCCAAGTGACTTCTCGTGGGAGCTGTTTTTT.